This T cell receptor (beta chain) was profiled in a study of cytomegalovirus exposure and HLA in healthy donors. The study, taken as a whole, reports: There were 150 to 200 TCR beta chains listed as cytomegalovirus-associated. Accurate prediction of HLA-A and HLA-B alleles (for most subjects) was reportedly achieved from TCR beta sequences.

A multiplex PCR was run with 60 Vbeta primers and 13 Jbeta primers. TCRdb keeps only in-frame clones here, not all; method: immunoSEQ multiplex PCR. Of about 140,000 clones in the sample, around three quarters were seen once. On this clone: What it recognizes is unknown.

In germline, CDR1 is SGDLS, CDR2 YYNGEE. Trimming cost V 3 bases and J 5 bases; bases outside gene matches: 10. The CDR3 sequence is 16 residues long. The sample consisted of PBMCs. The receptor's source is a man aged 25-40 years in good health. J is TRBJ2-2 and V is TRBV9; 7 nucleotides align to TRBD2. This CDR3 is CASSASMGLITGELFF. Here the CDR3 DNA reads TGTGCCAGCAGCGCCAGCATGGGACTAATAACCGGGGAGCTGTTTTTT.